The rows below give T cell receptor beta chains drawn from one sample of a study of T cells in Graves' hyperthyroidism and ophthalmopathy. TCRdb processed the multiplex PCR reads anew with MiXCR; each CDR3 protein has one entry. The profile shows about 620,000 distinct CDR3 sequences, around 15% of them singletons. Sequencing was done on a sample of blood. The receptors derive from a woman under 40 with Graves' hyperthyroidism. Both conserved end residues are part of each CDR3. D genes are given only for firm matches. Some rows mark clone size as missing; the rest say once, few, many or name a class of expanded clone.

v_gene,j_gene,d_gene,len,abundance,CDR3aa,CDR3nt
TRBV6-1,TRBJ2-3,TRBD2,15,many,CASTLAGGTTDTQYF,TGTGCCAGCACCCTAGCGGGAGGTACCACAGATACGCAGTATTTT
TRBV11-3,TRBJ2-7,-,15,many,CASSPSWTEGYEQYF,TGTGCCAGCAGCCCATCATGGACGGAGGGCTACGAGCAGTACTTC
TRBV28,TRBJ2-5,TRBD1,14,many,CASGDRVKGETQYF,TGTGCCAGCGGTGACAGGGTTAAAGGAGAGACCCAGTACTTC
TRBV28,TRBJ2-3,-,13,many,CASRPLVADTQYF,TGTGCCAGCAGGCCCTTAGTCGCAGATACGCAGTATTTT
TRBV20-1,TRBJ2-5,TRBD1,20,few,CSAREGRGRRLAISQETQYF,TGCAGTGCTCGTGAGGGCAGGGGGCGTCGGCTAGCGATCTCCCAAGAGACCCAGTACTTC
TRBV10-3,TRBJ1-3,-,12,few,CAISEMGNTIYF,TGTGCCATCAGTGAGATGGGAAACACCATATATTTT
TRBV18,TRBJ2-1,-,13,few,CASSPSGLNEQFF,TGTGCCAGCTCACCAAGCGGCCTCAATGAGCAGTTCTTC
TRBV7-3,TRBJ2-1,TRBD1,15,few,CASSVTGGPYNEQFF,TGTGCCAGCAGCGTCACAGGGGGCCCCTACAATGAGCAGTTCTTC
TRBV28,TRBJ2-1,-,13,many,CASTVTRVNEQFF,TGTGCCAGCACCGTAACCCGGGTCAATGAGCAGTTCTTC
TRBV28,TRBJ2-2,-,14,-,CASTQEGVPGELFF,TGTGCCAGCACCCAGGAGGGGGTTCCCGGGGAGCTGTTTTTT
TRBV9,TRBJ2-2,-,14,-,CASSAPAGTGELFF,TGTGCCAGCAGCGCCCCTGCCGGCACCGGGGAGCTGTTTTTT
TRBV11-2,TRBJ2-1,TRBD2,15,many,CASSWSGRSYNEQFF,TGTGCCAGCAGCTGGAGCGGGAGGTCCTACAATGAGCAGTTCTTC
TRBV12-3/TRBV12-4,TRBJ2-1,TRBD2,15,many,CASSDGLAGHNEQFF,TGTGCCAGCAGTGACGGACTAGCGGGGCACAATGAGCAGTTCTTC
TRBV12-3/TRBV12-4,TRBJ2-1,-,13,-,CASSFQRGGEQFF,TGTGCCAGCAGTTTTCAACGGGGAGGTGAGCAGTTCTTC
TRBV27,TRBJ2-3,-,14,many,CASSLEGASDTQYF,TGTGCCAGCAGTTTGGAGGGGGCATCAGATACGCAGTATTTT
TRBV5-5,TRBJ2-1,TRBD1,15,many,CASSEGTASYNEQFF,TGTGCCAGCAGCGAAGGGACAGCCTCCTACAATGAGCAGTTCTTC
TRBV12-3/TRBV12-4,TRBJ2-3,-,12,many,CASSHNLDTQYF,TGTGCCAGCAGTCATAATTTAGATACGCAGTATTTT
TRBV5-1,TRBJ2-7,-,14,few,CASSQGTLSYEQYF,TGCGCCAGCAGCCAGGGGACTCTCTCCTACGAGCAGTACTTC
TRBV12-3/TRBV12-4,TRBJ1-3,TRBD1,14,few,CASSAQGGRNTIYF,TGTGCCAGCAGTGCACAGGGGGGCAGAAACACCATATATTTT
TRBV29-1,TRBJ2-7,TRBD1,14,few,CSARDRGNPYEQYF,TGCAGCGCTCGGGACAGGGGGAACCCCTACGAGCAGTACTTC
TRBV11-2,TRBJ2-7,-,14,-,CASSLESNSGEQYF,TGTGCCAGCAGCTTAGAGAGTAATTCGGGCGAGCAGTACTTC
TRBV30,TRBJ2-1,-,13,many,CAWSTGLANEQFF,TGTGCCTGGAGTACGGGACTGGCCAATGAGCAGTTCTTC
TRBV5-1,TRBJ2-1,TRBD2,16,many,CASSLAISGSGNEQFF,TGCGCCAGCAGCTTGGCGATTAGCGGGAGCGGGAATGAGCAGTTCTTC
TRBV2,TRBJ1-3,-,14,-,CASSERGGGNTIYF,TGTGCCAGCAGTGAAAGAGGGGGTGGAAACACCATATATTTT
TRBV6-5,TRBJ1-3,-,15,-,CASSYGPGAGNTIYF,TGTGCCAGCAGTTACGGCCCGGGGGCTGGAAACACCATATATTTT
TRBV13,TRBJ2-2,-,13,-,CASSGSTGGELFF,TGTGCCAGCAGCGGCTCGACAGGAGGGGAGCTGTTTTTT
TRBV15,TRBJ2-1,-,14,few,CATSRGVLGSEQFF,TGTGCCACCAGCAGAGGGGTGTTGGGGAGTGAGCAGTTCTTC
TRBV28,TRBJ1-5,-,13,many,CASRRDRDQPQHF,TGTGCCAGCAGGCGGGACCGTGATCAGCCCCAGCATTTT
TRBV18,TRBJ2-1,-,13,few,CASSPLEFSEQFF,TGTGCCAGCTCACCACTTGAGTTTAGTGAGCAGTTCTTC
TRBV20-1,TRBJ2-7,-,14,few,CSARLQLLSYEQYF,TGCAGTGCTAGGTTACAGCTTCTTTCCTACGAGCAGTACTTC
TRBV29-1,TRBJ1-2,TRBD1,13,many,CSDTSTGVGGYTF,TGCAGCGATACATCGACAGGGGTTGGTGGCTACACCTTC
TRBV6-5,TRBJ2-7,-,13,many,CASSYSASYEQYF,TGTGCCAGCAGTTACTCAGCCAGCTACGAGCAGTACTTC
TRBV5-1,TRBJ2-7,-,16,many,CASSLVLQGSGYEQYF,TGCGCCAGCAGCTTGGTCCTTCAGGGCTCGGGGTACGAGCAGTACTTC
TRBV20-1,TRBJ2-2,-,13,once,CSAPGLYTGEPFF,TGCAGTGCTCCTGGACTTTACACCGGGGAGCCGTTTTTT
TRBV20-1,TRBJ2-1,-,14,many,CSASGTSSYNEQFF,TGCAGTGCTAGTGGCACGTCCTCCTACAATGAGCAGTTCTTC
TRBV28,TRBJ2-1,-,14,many,CASSFQGYYNEQFF,TGTGCCAGCAGTTTCCAGGGTTACTACAATGAGCAGTTCTTC
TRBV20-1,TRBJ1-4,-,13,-,CSASWTTNEKLFF,TGCAGTGCTAGTTGGACAACGAATGAAAAACTGTTTTTT
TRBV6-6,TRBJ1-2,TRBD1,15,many,CASSYSTGGLNGYTF,TGTGCCAGCAGTTACTCTACAGGGGGCCTCAATGGCTACACCTTC
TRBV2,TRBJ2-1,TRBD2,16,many,CASSERRTSSLGPQFF,TGTGCCAGCAGTGAGCGGCGGACTAGCTCCCTGGGGCCGCAGTTCTTC
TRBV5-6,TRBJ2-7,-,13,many,CASSFDSHYEQYF,TGTGCCAGCAGCTTTGACAGCCACTACGAGCAGTACTTC
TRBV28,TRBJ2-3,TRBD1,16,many,CASPPYGTDPPDTQYF,TGTGCCAGCCCCCCTTACGGGACAGATCCTCCAGATACGCAGTATTTT
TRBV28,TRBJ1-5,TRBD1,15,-,CASSGGQGKGQPQHF,TGTGCCAGCAGCGGGGGACAGGGGAAGGGCCAGCCCCAGCATTTT
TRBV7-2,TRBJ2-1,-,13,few,CASSATQGNEQFF,TGTGCCAGCAGCGCAACGCAGGGTAATGAGCAGTTCTTC
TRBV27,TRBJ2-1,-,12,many,CASSFPNNEQFF,TGTGCCAGCAGCTTTCCCAACAATGAGCAGTTCTTC
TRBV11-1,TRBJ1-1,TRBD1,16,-,CASSLRDRGLDDEAFF,TGTGCCAGCAGCTTAAGGGACAGGGGGCTGGACGATGAAGCTTTCTTT
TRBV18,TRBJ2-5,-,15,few,CASSPVREVGETQYF,TGTGCCAGCTCACCAGTCCGGGAAGTGGGAGAGACCCAGTACTTC
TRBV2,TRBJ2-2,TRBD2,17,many,CASRGGTSGRSTGELFF,TGTGCCAGCAGGGGCGGGACTAGCGGGCGAAGCACCGGGGAGCTGTTTTTT
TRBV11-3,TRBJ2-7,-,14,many,CASSPGGVNYEQYF,TGTGCCAGCAGCCCAGGTGGGGTAAACTACGAGCAGTACTTC
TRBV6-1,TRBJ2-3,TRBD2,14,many,CASSEGDYTDTQYF,TGTGCCAGCAGTGAAGGGGACTACACAGATACGCAGTATTTT
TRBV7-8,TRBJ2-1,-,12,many,CASSLMDNEQFF,TGTGCCAGCAGCTTAATGGACAATGAGCAGTTCTTC